Listed below are T cell receptor beta chains from one sample, sequenced in a study of shared clonotypes between healthy human individuals. The protocol was immunoSEQ multiplex PCR, while the TCRdb copy is restricted to in-frame clones and leaves out a portion. The repertoire consists of about 1.5 million clones, with nearly 99% occurring once and the leading ten covering around 0.45%. Input material: naive CD4+ T cells sorted from blood. Receptors were obtained from a man aged 25-40 years in good health. Both conserved end residues are part of each CDR3. The order of the fields is clone size, V gene, D gene, J gene, CDR3 DNA, CDR3 protein. The D gene is left open where the match is weak. A row's size may be missing; if present it is once, few, many or a size class.

size: -; V: TRBV5-4; D: -; J: TRBJ1-3; DNA: TGTGCCAGCAGCGGTCAGGGTTCTGGAAACACCATATATTTT; CDR3: CASSGQGSGNTIYF
size: -; V: TRBV6-5; D: -; J: TRBJ1-5; DNA: TGTGCCAGCAGTTACACGAGCAATCAGCCCCAGCATTTT; CDR3: CASSYTSNQPQHF
size: -; V: TRBV5-4; D: -; J: TRBJ1-2; DNA: TGTGCCAGCAGCTTGGGTGGGGGAGCTAACTATGGCTACACCTTC; CDR3: CASSLGGGANYGYTF
size: few; V: TRBV7-6; D: -; J: TRBJ2-7; DNA: TGTGCCAGCAGTTCCCCTTCGGATGACGAGCAGTACTTC; CDR3: CASSSPSDDEQYF
size: -; V: TRBV9; D: -; J: TRBJ2-7; DNA: TGTGCCAGCAGGGGCAGTTCCTACGAGCAGTACTTC; CDR3: CASRGSSYEQYF
size: -; V: TRBV20-1; D: -; J: TRBJ2-5; DNA: TGCAGCACCTCAGAGTCGGAGACCCAGTACTTC; CDR3: CSTSESETQYF
size: once; V: TRBV19; D: -; J: TRBJ2-3; DNA: TGTGCCAGTAGTATTATCCTCGGCGGGACCCGCACAGATACGCAGTATTTT; CDR3: CASSIILGGTRTDTQYF
size: -; V: TRBV18; D: -; J: TRBJ2-2; DNA: TGTGCCAGCTCACCGCAACAGTCCACCGGGGAGCTGTTTTTT; CDR3: CASSPQQSTGELFF
size: -; V: TRBV5-1; D: -; J: TRBJ2-7; DNA: TGCGCCAGCAGCCGCCTGGACAGCTCCTACGAGCAGTACTTC; CDR3: CASSRLDSSYEQYF
size: -; V: TRBV7-8; D: -; J: TRBJ2-1; DNA: TGTGCCAGCAGCTCCCTACAGTACGGGGGCAATGAGCAGTTCTTC; CDR3: CASSSLQYGGNEQFF
size: -; V: TRBV2; D: TRBD2; J: TRBJ2-7; DNA: TGTGCCAGTAGGGGGGCGGTAGCGGGAGGAATGAAGTACTTC; CDR3: CASRGAVAGGMKYF
size: -; V: TRBV6-5; D: TRBD2; J: TRBJ2-7; DNA: TGTGCCAGCAGTTACAAGCTAACTCTAGCGGGAGGAGAGCAGTACTTC; CDR3: CASSYKLTLAGGEQYF
size: -; V: TRBV27; D: TRBD1; J: TRBJ2-1; DNA: TGTGCCAGCAGTCGGGACAGGGGGGACAATGAGCAGTTCTTC; CDR3: CASSRDRGDNEQFF
size: -; V: TRBV28; D: TRBD1; J: TRBJ2-7; DNA: TGTGCCAGCAGTTCCGGACAGGGGCGATCCTACGAGCAGTACTTC; CDR3: CASSSGQGRSYEQYF
size: -; V: TRBV19; D: TRBD1; J: TRBJ2-7; DNA: TGTGCCAGTAGTATTTGGGCAGGGGGCTCCTACGAGCAGTACTTC; CDR3: CASSIWAGGSYEQYF
size: -; V: TRBV6-1; D: -; J: TRBJ2-4; DNA: TGTGCCAGCTCCCCGCCCAAAAACATTCAGTACTTC; CDR3: CASSPPKNIQYF
size: -; V: TRBV11-2; D: TRBD2; J: TRBJ2-5; DNA: TGTGCCAGCAGCCCACCGGGACTAGCGGAACAAGAGACCCAGTACTTC; CDR3: CASSPPGLAEQETQYF
size: -; V: TRBV2; D: TRBD2; J: TRBJ2-2; DNA: TGTGCCAGCAAGGCCGGGTCCGGGAGGGCTAACGGGGAGCTGTTTTTT; CDR3: CASKAGSGRANGELFF
size: -; V: TRBV23-1; D: -; J: TRBJ2-7; DNA: TGCGCCAGCAGTCAAGCAGTTACCTACGAGCAGTACTTC; CDR3: CASSQAVTYEQYF
size: -; V: TRBV15; D: -; J: TRBJ2-2; DNA: TGTGCCACCAGCAGAGATCTTGGGTATCCCGGGGAGCTGTTTTTT; CDR3: CATSRDLGYPGELFF
size: once; V: TRBV5-1; D: -; J: TRBJ2-5; DNA: TGCGCCAGCAGCCTGTCTTGGGACTTACAAGAGACCCAGTACTTC; CDR3: CASSLSWDLQETQYF
size: -; V: TRBV9; D: TRBD1; J: TRBJ1-5; DNA: TGTGCCAGCAGCACGCAGGGGGATAGCAATCAGCCCCAGCATTTT; CDR3: CASSTQGDSNQPQHF
size: -; V: TRBV2; D: -; J: TRBJ2-3; DNA: TGTGCCAGCCGCTGGCTAGCCCCCGCAGATACGCAGTATTTT; CDR3: CASRWLAPADTQYF
size: once; V: TRBV5-1; D: TRBD1; J: TRBJ2-3; DNA: TGCGCCAGCAAACCGACAGGGGGAAGCACAGATACGCAGTATTTT; CDR3: CASKPTGGSTDTQYF
size: -; V: TRBV7-6; D: -; J: TRBJ2-1; DNA: TGTGCCAGCAGCCTAAAGCGGGTCGGACTGAGCTCCTACAATGAGCAGTTCTTC; CDR3: CASSLKRVGLSSYNEQFF